This TCR beta chain was obtained from a study of blood T cell repertoires in COVID-19. Assay: immunoSEQ multiplex PCR; the TCRdb copy retains only in-frame clones and omits some. The data contain approximately 180,000 clones, roughly 82% of them singletons. V was pared by 3 bases and J by 4 bases, with 8 bases of the junction left unmatched. Germline-derived CDR1 and CDR2 are SGHTA and FQGNSA. This CDR3 is built from 15 residues. V and J are TRBV7-2 and TRBJ2-7, with 8 bases matching TRBD1. The receptor was isolated from a woman in her 70s with acute or convalescent COVID-19. Sequenced: peripheral blood. CDR3 protein: CASSFGQGSGYEQYF. The CDR3 nucleotides read TGTGCCAGCAGCTTCGGACAGGGAAGTGGATACGAGCAGTACTTC. The full variable domain, its missing parts supplied by reference TRBV7-2 and TRBJ2-7, is GAGVSQSPSNKVTEKGKDVELRCDPISGHTALYWYRQSLGQGLEFLIYFQGNSAPDKSGLPSDRFSAERTGGSVSTLTIQRTQQEDSAVYLCASSFGQGSGYEQYFGPGTRLTVT.